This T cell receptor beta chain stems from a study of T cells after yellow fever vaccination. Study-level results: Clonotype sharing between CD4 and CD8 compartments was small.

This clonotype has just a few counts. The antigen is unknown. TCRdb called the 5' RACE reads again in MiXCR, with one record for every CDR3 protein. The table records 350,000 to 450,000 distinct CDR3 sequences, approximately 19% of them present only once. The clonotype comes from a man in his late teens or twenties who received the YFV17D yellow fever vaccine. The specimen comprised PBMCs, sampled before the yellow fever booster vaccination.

CDR3 coding DNA: TGTGCCAGCAGGCCCATGACAGGGTACGGGGAGCTGTTTTTT. It encodes CASRPMTGYGELFF. The gene calls are TRBV12-3 or TRBV12-4 and TRBJ2-2, with 7 nucleotides matching TRBD1. The V gene end was trimmed by 6 bases and the J gene end by 7 bases; junction bases not matched to a gene: 8. The CDR3 is 14 amino acids.